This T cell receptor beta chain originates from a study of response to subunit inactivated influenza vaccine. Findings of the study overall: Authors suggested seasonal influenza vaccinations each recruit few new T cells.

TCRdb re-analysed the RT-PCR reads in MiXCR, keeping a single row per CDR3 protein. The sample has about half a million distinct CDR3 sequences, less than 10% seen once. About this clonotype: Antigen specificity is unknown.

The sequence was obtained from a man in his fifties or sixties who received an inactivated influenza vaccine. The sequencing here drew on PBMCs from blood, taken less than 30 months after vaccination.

The CDR3 nucleotides read TGCAGTGCTAGAGATCTCCGGGTCAATAGCAATCAGCCCCAGCATTTT. Translated: CSARDLRVNSNQPQHF. The gene calls are TRBV20-1 and TRBJ1-5; D call uncertain. In germline, CDR1 is DFQATT, CDR2 SNEGSKA (reference sequence). The CDR3 has 16 residues. V was clipped by 0 bases and J by 0 bases, with 12 bases between them.